This TCR beta chain stems from a study of blood T cell repertoires in COVID-19. Study details: Samples came from the United States, Italy and Spain, spanning acute and convalescent COVID-19. PBMCs, B-cell-depleted T cells, or T cells provided the cDNA or gDNA that made up the material.

As handled by the study authors: For nucleated cells, counts were estimated from reference gene primer amplification. Sequencing was performed with immunoSEQ multiplex PCR; in TCRdb, only in-frame clones are kept and a portion is missing. The D gene and trimming were derived from the DNA, and the V and J assignments and clone size from that table. Among 100,000 to 120,000 clones listed, around 83% were seen once. The V gene's germline CDR1 is KGHSH and CDR2 LQKENI. This CDR3 is 20 amino acids long. V was clipped by 2 bases and J by 4 bases; unmatched bases: 15. Sequenced input: peripheral blood. The rearrangement joins TRBV18 to TRBJ2-1; the match to TRBD2 covers 12 bases. This TCR was sampled from a woman in her seventies with acute or convalescent COVID-19. The DNA of the CDR3 is TGTGCCAGCTCACCATCGGGGCTAGCGGGAGGGCCTCCTATTTACAATGAGCAGTTCTTC. It encodes CASSPSGLAGGPPIYNEQFF.